These 5 T cell receptor beta chains were sequenced from one sample in a study of blood T cell repertoires in COVID-19. Data came from immunoSEQ multiplex PCR; TCRdb stores just in-frame clones and leaves some out. The sample comprises 130,000 or so clones, approximately 86% of which are singletons, and almost 8.5% rests with the top ten. Sequencing was carried out using peripheral blood. These receptors originate from a woman aged 55-69 years with acute or convalescent COVID-19.

This chain uses TRBV6-5 with TRBJ2-3; tentatively, D is TRBD2 (6 bases). Trimming stripped 6 bases from V and 5 bases from J, with 12 bases between. Germline V gene lookup returns CDR1 MNHEY and CDR2 SVGAGI. This CDR3 is built from 13 residues. The CDR3 is CASRRGLGDTQYF. Here the CDR3 DNA reads TGTGCCAGCAGACGGGGACTTGGAGATACGCAGTATTTT.

This chain joins TRBV5-1 and TRBJ2-3; no clear D gene. V lost 4 bases and J 3 bases, leaving 15 bases between the germline ends. This CDR3 region has 15 residues. Looked up from germline, CDR1 is SGHRS and CDR2 is YFSETQ. In DNA, the CDR3 is TGCGCCAGCAGCCCCGAAGGCGGTGGGACAGATACGCAGTATTTT. This sequence encodes CASSPEGGGTDTQYF.

The CDR3 sequence is CASSPKTGHYEQYF. DNA for the CDR3: TGTGCCAGCAGCCCTAAGACAGGGCACTACGAGCAGTACTTC. The V gene is TRBV9, the J gene TRBJ2-7; 7 bases line up with TRBD1. Germline CDR1 and CDR2: SGDLS and YYNGEE. The V and J ends lost 4 bases and 3 bases, in that order; junction bases with no gene match: 7. CDR3 length: 14 residues. The variable domain in full, with the rest retrieved from reference TRBV9 and TRBJ2-7, is DSGVTQTPKHLITATGQRVTLRCSPRSGDLSVYWYQQSLDQGLQFLIQYYNGEERAKGNILERFSAQQFPDLHSELNLSSLELGDSALYFCASSPKTGHYEQYFGPGTRLTVT.

This rearrangement joins TRBV28 to TRBJ1-1; 10 bases line up with TRBD1. Germline CDR1 and CDR2: MDHEN and SYDVKM. This CDR3 spans 17 amino acids. With V trimmed by 5 bases and J by 10 bases, 19 bases remained unmatched. The CDR3 DNA is TGTGCCAGCAGTCCCCGGACAGGGGGAGGTATATCAGAAGTAGCTTTCTTT. The encoded protein is CASSPRTGGGISEVAFF.

This rearrangement joins TRBV28 to TRBJ2-7; D possibly corresponds to TRBD1 (6 bases). V was cut by 3 bases and J by 0 bases, with 12 bases left in between. The germline V gene has CDR1 MDHEN and CDR2 SYDVKM. The CDR3 runs 15 residues. CDR3 sequence (DNA): TGTGCCAGCAGTTTTGAGGGCAGGGGCTCCTACGAGCAGTACTTC. Its translation is CASSFEGRGSYEQYF. The full variable domain, completed using reference TRBV28 and TRBJ2-7, is DVKVTQSSRYLVKRTGEKVFLECVQDMDHENMFWYRQDPGLGLRLIYFSYDVKMKEKGDIPEGYSVSREKKERFSLILESASTNQTSMYLCASSFEGRGSYEQYFGPGTRLTVT.